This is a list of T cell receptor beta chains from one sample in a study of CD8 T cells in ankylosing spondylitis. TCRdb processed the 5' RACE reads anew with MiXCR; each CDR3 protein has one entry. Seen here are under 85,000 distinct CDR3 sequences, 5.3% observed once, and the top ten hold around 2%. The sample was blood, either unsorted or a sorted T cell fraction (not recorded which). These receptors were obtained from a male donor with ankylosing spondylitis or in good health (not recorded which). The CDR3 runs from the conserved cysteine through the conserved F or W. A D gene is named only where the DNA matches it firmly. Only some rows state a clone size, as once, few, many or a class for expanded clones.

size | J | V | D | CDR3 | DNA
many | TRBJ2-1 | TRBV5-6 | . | CASQSEAAYNEQFF | TGTGCCAGCCAAAGCGAGGCAGCTTACAATGAGCAGTTCTTC
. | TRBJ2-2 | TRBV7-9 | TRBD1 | CASSSLTGWTGELFF | TGTGCCAGCAGCTCCCTGACAGGGTGGACCGGGGAGCTGTTTTTT
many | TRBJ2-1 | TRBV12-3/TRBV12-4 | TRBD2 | CASSWGLAGGPNNEQFF | TGTGCCAGCAGTTGGGGACTAGCGGGGGGGCCCAACAATGAGCAGTTCTTC
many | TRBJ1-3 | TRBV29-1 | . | CSVELPAARNTIYF | TGCAGCGTTGAACTGCCAGCCGCCCGGAACACCATATATTTT
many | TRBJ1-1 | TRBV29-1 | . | CSAFDSYTEAFF | TGCAGCGCCTTTGACAGTTACACTGAAGCTTTCTTT
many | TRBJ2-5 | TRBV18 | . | CASSPQRQNQETQYF | TGTGCCAGCTCACCGCAAAGACAGAACCAAGAGACCCAGTACTTC
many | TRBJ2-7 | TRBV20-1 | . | CSARSRGIPGQKISYEQYF | TGCAGTGCTAGATCCCGGGGGATCCCGGGACAGAAGATCTCCTACGAGCAGTACTTC
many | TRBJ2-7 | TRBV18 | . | CASSPPNNEQYF | TGTGCCAGCTCACCACCGAACAACGAGCAGTACTTC
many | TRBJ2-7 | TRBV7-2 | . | CASSSDVGEQYF | TGTGCCAGCAGCTCCGATGTCGGCGAGCAGTACTTC
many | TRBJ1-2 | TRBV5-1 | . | CASSPQTVDYGYTF | TGCGCCAGCAGCCCCCAGACTGTTGACTATGGCTACACCTTC
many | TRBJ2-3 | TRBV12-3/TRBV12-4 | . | CASSFNAGTDTQYF | TGTGCCAGCAGTTTCAATGCAGGCACAGATACGCAGTATTTT